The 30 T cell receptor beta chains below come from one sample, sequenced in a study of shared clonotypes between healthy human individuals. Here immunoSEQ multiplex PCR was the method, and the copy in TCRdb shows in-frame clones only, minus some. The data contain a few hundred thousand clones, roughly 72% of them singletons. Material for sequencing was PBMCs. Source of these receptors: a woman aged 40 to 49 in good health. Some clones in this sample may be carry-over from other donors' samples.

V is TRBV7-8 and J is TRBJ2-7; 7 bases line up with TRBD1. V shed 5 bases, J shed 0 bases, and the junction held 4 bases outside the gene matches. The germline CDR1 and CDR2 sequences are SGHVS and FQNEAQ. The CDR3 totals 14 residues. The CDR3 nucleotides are TGTGCCAGCAGCCTCCGGGACAGCTCCTACGAGCAGTACTTC. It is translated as CASSLRDSSYEQYF.

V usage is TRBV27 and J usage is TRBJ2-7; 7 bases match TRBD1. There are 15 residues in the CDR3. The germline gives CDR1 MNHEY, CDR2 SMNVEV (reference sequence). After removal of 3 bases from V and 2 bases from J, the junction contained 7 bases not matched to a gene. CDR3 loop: CASSFARGSTYEQYF. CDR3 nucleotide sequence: TGTGCCAGCAGTTTCGCCAGGGGGTCAACCTACGAGCAGTACTTC.

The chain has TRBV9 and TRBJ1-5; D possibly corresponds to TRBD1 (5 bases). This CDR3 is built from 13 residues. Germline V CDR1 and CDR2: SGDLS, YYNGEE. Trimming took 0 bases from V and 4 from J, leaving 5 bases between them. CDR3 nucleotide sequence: TGTGCCAGCAGCGTAGGACAGAATCAGCCCCAGCATTTT. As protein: CASSVGQNQPQHF. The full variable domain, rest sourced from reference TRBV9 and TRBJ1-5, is DSGVTQTPKHLITATGQRVTLRCSPRSGDLSVYWYQQSLDQGLQFLIQYYNGEERAKGNILERFSAQQFPDLHSELNLSSLELGDSALYFCASSVGQNQPQHFGDGTRLSIL.

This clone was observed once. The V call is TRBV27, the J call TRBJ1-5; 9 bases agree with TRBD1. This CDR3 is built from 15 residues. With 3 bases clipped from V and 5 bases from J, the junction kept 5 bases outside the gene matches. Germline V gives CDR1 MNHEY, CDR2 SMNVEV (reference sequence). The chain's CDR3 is CASSFMGQGDQPQHF. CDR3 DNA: TGTGCCAGCAGTTTTATGGGACAGGGAGATCAGCCCCAGCATTTT.

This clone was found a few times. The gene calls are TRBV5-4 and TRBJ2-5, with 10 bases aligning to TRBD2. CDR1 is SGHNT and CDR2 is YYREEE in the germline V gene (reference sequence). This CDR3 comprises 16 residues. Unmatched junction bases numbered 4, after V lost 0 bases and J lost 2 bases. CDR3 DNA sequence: TGTGCCAGCAGCTTGGGGCTAGCGGGAGAACAAGAGACCCAGTACTTC. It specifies CASSLGLAGEQETQYF.

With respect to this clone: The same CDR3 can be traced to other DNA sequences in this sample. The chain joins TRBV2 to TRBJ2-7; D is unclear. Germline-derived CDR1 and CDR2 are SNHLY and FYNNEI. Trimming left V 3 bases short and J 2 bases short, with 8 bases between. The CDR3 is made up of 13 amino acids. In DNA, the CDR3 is TGTGCCAGCAGTGAGACCGGTGCCTACGAGCAGTACTTC. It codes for CASSETGAYEQYF.

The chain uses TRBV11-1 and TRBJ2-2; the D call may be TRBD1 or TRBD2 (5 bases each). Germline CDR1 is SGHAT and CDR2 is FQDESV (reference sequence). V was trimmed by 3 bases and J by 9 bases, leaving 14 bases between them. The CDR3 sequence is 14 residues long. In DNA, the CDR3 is TGTGCCAGCAGCTTGACCGGGGCTGCTAGGGAGCTGTTTTTT. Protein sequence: CASSLTGAARELFF.

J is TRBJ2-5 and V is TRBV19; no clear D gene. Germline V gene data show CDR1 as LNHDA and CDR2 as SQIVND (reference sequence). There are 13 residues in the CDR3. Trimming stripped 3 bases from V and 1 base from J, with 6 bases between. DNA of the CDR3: TGTGCCAGTAGTATGTCTTTCCAAGAGACCCAGTACTTC. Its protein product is CASSMSFQETQYF.

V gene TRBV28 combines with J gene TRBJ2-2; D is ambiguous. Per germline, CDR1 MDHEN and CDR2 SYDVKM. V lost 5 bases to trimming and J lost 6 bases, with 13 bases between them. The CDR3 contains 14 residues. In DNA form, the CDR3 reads TGTGCCAGCAGTATACCCGACCGGCCCGGGGAGCTGTTTTTT. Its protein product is CASSIPDRPGELFF.

In nucleotides, the CDR3 is TGCGCCAGCAGCCAAACGCTGGGGGCGGATTTTAAGACCCAGTACTTC. Its protein product is CASSQTLGADFKTQYF. This chain joins TRBV4-3 and TRBJ2-5; a possible D gene is TRBD1 (6 bases). The germline gives CDR1 LGHNA, CDR2 YSLEER. This CDR3 is 16 amino acids long. The V end lost 2 bases, the J end lost 6 bases, and 19 bases lay between the germline ends.

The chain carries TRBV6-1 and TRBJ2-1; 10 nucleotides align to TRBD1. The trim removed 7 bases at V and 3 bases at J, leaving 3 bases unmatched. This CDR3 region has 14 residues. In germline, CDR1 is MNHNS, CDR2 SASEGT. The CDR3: CASTGTGDYNEQFF. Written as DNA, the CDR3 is TGTGCCAGCACCGGGACAGGGGACTACAATGAGCAGTTCTTC.

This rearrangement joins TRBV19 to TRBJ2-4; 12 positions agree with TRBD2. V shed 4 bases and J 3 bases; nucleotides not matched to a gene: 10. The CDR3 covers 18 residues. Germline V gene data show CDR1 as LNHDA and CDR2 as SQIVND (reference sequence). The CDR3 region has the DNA TGTGCCAGTAGTAATCGGCTAGCGGGAGGGCCTGTCAAAAACATTCAGTACTTC. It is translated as CASSNRLAGGPVKNIQYF.

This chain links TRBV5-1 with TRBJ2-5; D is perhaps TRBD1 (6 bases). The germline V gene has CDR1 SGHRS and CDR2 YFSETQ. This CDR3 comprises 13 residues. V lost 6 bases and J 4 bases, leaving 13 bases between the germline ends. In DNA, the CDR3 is TGCGCCAGCAACGAAGGGGGTAGAGAGACCCAGTACTTC. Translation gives CASNEGGRETQYF.

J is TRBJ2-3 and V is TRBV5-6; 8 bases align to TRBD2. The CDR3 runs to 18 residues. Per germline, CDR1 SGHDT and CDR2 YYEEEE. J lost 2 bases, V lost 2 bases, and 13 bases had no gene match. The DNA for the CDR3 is TGTGCCAGCAGCTTTAAGGGGGGGCTAGCGGGCCACACAGATACGCAGTATTTT. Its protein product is CASSFKGGLAGHTDTQYF.

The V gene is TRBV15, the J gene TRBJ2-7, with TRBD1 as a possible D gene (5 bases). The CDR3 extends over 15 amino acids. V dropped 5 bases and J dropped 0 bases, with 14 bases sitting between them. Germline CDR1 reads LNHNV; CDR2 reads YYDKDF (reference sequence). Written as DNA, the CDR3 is TGTGCCACCAGCGGGGCGAGGACCTTCTCCTACGAGCAGTACTTC. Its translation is CATSGARTFSYEQYF.

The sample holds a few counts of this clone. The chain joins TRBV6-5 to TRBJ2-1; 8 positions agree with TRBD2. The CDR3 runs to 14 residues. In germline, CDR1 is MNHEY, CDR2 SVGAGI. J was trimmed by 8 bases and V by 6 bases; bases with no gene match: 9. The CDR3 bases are TGTGCCAGCAGCCACCGGACTAGCATGGATGAGCAGTTCTTC. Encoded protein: CASSHRTSMDEQFF.

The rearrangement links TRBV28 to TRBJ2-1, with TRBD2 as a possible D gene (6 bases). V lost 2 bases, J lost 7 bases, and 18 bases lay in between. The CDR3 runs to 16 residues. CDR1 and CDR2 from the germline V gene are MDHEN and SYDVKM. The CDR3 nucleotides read TGTGCCAGCAGTTTACCCCCCCCGGCAGGGAGGAATGAGCAGTTCTTC. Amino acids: CASSLPPPAGRNEQFF.

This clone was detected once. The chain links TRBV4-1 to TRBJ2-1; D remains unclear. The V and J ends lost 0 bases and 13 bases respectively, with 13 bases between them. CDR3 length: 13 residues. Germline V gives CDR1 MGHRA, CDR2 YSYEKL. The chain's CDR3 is CASSQENARPQFF. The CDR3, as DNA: TGCGCCAGCAGCCAAGAGAACGCTAGGCCTCAGTTCTTC.

Here the CDR3 DNA reads TGTGCCAGCAGTTTATGGGCGGGAGGGCCTGTCGATACGCAGTATTTT. The encoded protein is CASSLWAGGPVDTQYF. The gene calls are TRBV27 and TRBJ2-3; 9 bases align to TRBD2. This CDR3 is built from 16 residues. Per the germline V gene, CDR1 is MNHEY and CDR2 is SMNVEV (reference sequence). Unmatched junction bases numbered 8, after V lost 1 base and J lost 6 bases.

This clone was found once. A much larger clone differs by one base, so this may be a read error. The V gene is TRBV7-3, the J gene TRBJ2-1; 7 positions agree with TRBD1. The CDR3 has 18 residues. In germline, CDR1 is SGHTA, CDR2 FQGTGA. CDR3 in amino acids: CASSLGRQGVPTGNGQFF. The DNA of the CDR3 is TGTGCCAGCAGCTTAGGGAGACAGGGAGTTCCAACAGGCAATGGGCAGTTCTTC.

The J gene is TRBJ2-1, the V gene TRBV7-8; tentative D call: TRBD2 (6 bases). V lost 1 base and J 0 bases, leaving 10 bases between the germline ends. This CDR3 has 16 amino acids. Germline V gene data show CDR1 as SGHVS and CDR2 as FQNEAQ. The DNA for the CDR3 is TGTGCCAGCAGCTTAGTCGGGGGTTACTCCTACAATGAGCAGTTCTTC. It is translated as CASSLVGGYSYNEQFF.

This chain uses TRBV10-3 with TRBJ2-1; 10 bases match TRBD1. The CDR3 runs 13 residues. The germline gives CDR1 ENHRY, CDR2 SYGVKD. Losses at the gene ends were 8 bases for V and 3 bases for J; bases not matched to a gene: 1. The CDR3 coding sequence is TGTGCCATCGGGGACAGGGGCTACAATGAGCAGTTCTTC. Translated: CAIGDRGYNEQFF.

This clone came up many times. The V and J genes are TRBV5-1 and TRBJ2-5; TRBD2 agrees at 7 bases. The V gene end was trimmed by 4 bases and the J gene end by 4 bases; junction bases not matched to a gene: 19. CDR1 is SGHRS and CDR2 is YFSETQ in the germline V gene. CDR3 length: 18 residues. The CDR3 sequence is CASSLGISRAPGGETQYF. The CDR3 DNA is TGCGCCAGCAGCCTAGGGATCTCCCGAGCCCCGGGAGGAGAGACCCAGTACTTC.

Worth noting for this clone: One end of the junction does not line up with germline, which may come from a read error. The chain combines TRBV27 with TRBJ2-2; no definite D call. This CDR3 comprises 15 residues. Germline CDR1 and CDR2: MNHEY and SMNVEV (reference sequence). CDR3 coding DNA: TGTGCCGGCAGATTTCTCGGTCCTAACACCGGGGAGCTGTTTTTT. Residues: CAGRFLGPNTGELFF.

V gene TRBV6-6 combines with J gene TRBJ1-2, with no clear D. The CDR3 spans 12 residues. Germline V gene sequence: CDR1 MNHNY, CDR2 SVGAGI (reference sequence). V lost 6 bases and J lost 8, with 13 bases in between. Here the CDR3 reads CASSDRTFGYTF. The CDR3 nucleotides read TGTGCCAGCAGCGACCGAACGTTCGGCTACACCTTC.

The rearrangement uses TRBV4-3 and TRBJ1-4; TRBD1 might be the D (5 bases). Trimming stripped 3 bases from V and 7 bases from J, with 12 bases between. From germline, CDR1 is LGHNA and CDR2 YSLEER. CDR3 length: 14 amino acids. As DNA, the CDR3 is TGCGCCAGCAGCCAGGATTTAAGGGGTGAAAAACTGTTTTTT. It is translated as CASSQDLRGEKLFF.

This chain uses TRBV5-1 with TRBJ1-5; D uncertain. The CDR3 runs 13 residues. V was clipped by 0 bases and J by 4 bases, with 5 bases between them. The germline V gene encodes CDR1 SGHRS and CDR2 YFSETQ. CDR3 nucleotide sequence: TGCGCCAGCAGCTTGGGGGTGAATCAGCCCCAGCATTTT. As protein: CASSLGVNQPQHF.

CDR3 DNA sequence: TGTGCCAGCAGCTTGGGTTTGGGGAACTCTGGGGCCAACGTCCTGACTTTC. Residues: CASSLGLGNSGANVLTF. V and J are TRBV5-4 and TRBJ2-6; D is undetermined. CDR3 length: 17 amino acids. V lost 0 bases and J 0 bases, leaving 10 bases between the germline ends. The germline V gene has CDR1 SGHNT and CDR2 YYREEE (reference sequence).

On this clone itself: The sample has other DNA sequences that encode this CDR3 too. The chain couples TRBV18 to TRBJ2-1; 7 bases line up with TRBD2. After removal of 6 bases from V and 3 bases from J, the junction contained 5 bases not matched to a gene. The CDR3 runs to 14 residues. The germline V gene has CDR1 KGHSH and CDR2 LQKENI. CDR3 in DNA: TGTGCCAGCTCCCCGCTAGCGGACTACAATGAGCAGTTCTTC. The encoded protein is CASSPLADYNEQFF.

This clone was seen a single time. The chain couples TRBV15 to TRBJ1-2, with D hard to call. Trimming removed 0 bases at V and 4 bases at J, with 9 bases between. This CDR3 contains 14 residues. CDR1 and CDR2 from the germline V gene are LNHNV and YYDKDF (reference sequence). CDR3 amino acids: CATSRDVGTYGYTF. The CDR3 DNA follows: TGTGCCACCAGCAGAGATGTCGGAACCTATGGCTACACCTTC.